This TCR beta chain was documented in a study of blood T cell repertoires in COVID-19. Germline V CDR1 and CDR2: MDHEN, SYDVKM. The CDR3 has 12 amino acids. V trimming: 7 bases; J trimming: 3 bases; junction bases outside the gene matches: 2. Original handling: Amplifying reference gene primers gave estimates of nucleated cell counts. Profiled with immunoSEQ multiplex PCR; TCRdb holds only in-frame clones, not every one. V, J and clone size reflect that table, while D and trimming were determined from the DNA. The data contain some 290,000 clones, about 86% of them singletons. Sequencing was performed on peripheral blood. The chain employs TRBV28 and TRBJ1-1, with TRBD1 identical over 7 bases. The clonotype was recovered from a young man with active or convalescent COVID-19. The CDR3 reads CASTRGDTEAFF. DNA of the CDR3: TGTGCCAGCACCAGGGGGGACACTGAAGCTTTCTTT.